Listed below are T cell receptor beta chains from one sample, sequenced in a study of PD-1 blockade in classical Hodgkin lymphoma. The data were produced by immunoSEQ multiplex PCR, yet TCRdb's version contains in-frame clones alone and is incomplete. The sample yields 40,000 to 50,000 clones, more than 70% seen once. This specimen was peripheral blood mononuclear cells (PBMCs), taken at baseline. These receptors were collected from a human donor with classical Hodgkin lymphoma. Each CDR3 is given without its conserved first and last residue. The D gene is left open where the match is weak. Rows give clone size only sometimes, using once, few, many, or a class for an expanded clone.

cdr3_aa d_call clone_size v_call cdr3_length j_call
ASSRVAEETQY - - TRBV7-2 11 TRBJ2-5
ASNQGPATNEKLF - few TRBV6-1 13 TRBJ1-4
ASSLPGGPYEQY TRBD2 - TRBV7-2 12 TRBJ2-7
ASSQDVGYT - - TRBV4-2 9 TRBJ1-2
ASGDGSAFYGYT - - TRBV2 12 TRBJ1-2
ASSRLQGYNSPLH - - TRBV4-1 13 TRBJ1-6
ASSIRGDRSSYNSPLH - few TRBV19 16 TRBJ1-6
ASSLSRNYNEQF - once TRBV7-2 12 TRBJ2-1
ASTPLKGTDTEAF - - TRBV5-4 13 TRBJ1-1
SVVVAIEEKLF - - TRBV29-1 11 TRBJ1-4
ASSDPGTGASPLH TRBD1 - TRBV7-9 13 TRBJ1-6
ASKASGGTDTQY TRBD2 - TRBV6-6 12 TRBJ2-3
ASSLGLAEAF - - TRBV7-9 10 TRBJ1-1
AISEFSGGESDTQY TRBD2 - TRBV10-3 14 TRBJ2-3
ASSPGGGSSYEQY TRBD2 - TRBV18 13 TRBJ2-7
ASSIQRGANYGYT - few TRBV19 13 TRBJ1-2
ASSSDGADTEAF - once TRBV5-1 12 TRBJ1-1
ASSSSGGVETQY TRBD2 - TRBV5-6 12 TRBJ2-5
ASSLVSSEQF - - TRBV11-2 10 TRBJ2-1
ASSLERGGLKYEQY TRBD2 once TRBV7-8 14 TRBJ2-7
AWSTPQPRGQETQY - - TRBV30 14 TRBJ2-5
ASGGQGTGKTQY TRBD1 - TRBV28 12 TRBJ2-5
AWGGDTQY - - TRBV30 8 TRBJ2-3
ASSPPDPNNEQF - once TRBV11-2 12 TRBJ2-1
ATFTGGDTQY TRBD2 few TRBV19 10 TRBJ2-3
ASSPTRLAVAETQY TRBD2 few TRBV6-6 14 TRBJ2-5
ASSFSGNTEAF - once TRBV5-8 11 TRBJ1-1
ASSQDYQGGNEKLF - few TRBV4-3 14 TRBJ1-4
ASSTTGQGAAYEQY TRBD1 - TRBV19 14 TRBJ2-7
ASRSTSGTSSYEQY TRBD2 - TRBV5-1 14 TRBJ2-7
ASSLGSAETQY - - TRBV11-2 11 TRBJ2-5
ASRTIAGGHEQY TRBD2 - TRBV11-2 12 TRBJ2-7
ASSKSGQQETQY - - TRBV7-6 12 TRBJ2-5
ASSLWSGDNEKLF - - TRBV5-6 13 TRBJ1-4
ASSRDPGGDTEAF - - TRBV5-8 13 TRBJ1-1
AISESGTGFGNTIY TRBD1 - TRBV10-3 14 TRBJ1-3
ASSPDRIYGYT - - TRBV5-4 11 TRBJ1-2
ASSRNSGQGTSSYNEQF TRBD1 - TRBV18 17 TRBJ2-1
ASSLNGLRGETQY - - TRBV7-3 13 TRBJ2-5
ASSASGGNNEQF TRBD2 - TRBV5-1 12 TRBJ2-1
ASSPLGLGRGNTGELF - - TRBV7-9 16 TRBJ2-2
ASSLDEAGSGGVYEQY - - TRBV11-2 16 TRBJ2-7
ASSPQGQRSYEQY - - TRBV18 13 TRBJ2-7